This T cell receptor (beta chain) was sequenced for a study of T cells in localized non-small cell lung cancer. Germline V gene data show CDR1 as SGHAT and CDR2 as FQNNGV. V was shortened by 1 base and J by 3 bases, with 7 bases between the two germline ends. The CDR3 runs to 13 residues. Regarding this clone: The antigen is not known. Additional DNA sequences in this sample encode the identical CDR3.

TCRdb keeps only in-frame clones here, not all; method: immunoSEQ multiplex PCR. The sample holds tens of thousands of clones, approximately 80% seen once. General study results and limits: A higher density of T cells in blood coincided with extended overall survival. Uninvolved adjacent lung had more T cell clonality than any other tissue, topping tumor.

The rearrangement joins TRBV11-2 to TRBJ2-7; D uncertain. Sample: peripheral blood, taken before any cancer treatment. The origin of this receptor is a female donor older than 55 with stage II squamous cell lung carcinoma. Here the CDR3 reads CASSLGDGYEQYF. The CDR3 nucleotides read TGTGCCAGCAGCTTAGGCGACGGCTACGAGCAGTACTTC. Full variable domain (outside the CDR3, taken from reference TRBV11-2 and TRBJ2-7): EAGVAQSPRYKIIEKRQSVAFWCNPISGHATLYWYQQILGQGPKLLIQFQNNGVVDDSQLPKDRFSAERLKGVDSTLKIQPAKLEDSAVYLCASSLGDGYEQYFGPGTRLTVT.